These 10 T cell receptor beta chains originate from one sample sequenced in a study of shared clonotypes between healthy human individuals. Generated by immunoSEQ multiplex PCR, the TCRdb table keeps only in-frame clones and is missing some. The sample consists of about 2.3 million clones, roughly 92% of them appearing once. Sequencing was done on a sample of naive CD4+ T cells from PBMCs. The subset: CD45RA+ positively selected. All receptors derive from a man younger than 35 in good health. Some clones in this sample may be carry-over from other donors' samples.

This sequence joins TRBV7-9 and TRBJ1-2; 9 bases fit TRBD1. CDR3 length: 16 amino acids. The ends lost 1 base at V and 3 bases at J; junction bases unmatched: 6. Germline V gene lookup returns CDR1 SEHNR and CDR2 FQNEAQ (reference sequence). The CDR3 bases are TGTGCCAGCAGCTTAGGCGGGACAGGGTTGGACTATGGCTACACCTTC. This encodes CASSLGGTGLDYGYTF.

This chain connects TRBV5-1 to TRBJ2-5; D possibly corresponds to TRBD2 (6 bases). The CDR3 loop spans 14 amino acids. Germline V CDR1 and CDR2: SGHRS, YFSETQ. Trimming cost V 0 bases and J 4 bases, with 10 bases left between them. The CDR3 spells CASSLALARETQYF. The CDR3 nucleotides read TGCGCCAGCAGCTTGGCCCTAGCGAGAGAGACCCAGTACTTC.

The J gene is TRBJ1-5, the V gene TRBV15; TRBD1 might be the D (5 bases). V was shortened by 5 bases and J by 5 bases, with 13 bases between the two germline ends. Germline V lookup: CDR1 LNHNV, CDR2 YYDKDF (reference sequence). The length of the CDR3 is 14 residues. The CDR3 reads CATSGDQGDQPQHF. The CDR3 bases are TGTGCCACCAGCGGGGACCAGGGTGATCAGCCCCAGCATTTT.

This clone occurred once. The chain couples TRBV28 to TRBJ1-5; tentative D call: TRBD1 (5 bases). V was cut by 7 bases and J by 2 bases, with 18 bases left in between. Germline CDR1 MDHEN, CDR2 SYDVKM. The CDR3 spans 16 residues. The CDR3, as DNA: TGTGCCAGCACCGCGGAGGGGCGCAGCGGCAATCAGCCCCAGCATTTT. This encodes CASTAEGRSGNQPQHF.

This chain uses TRBV5-4 with TRBJ1-1; D possibly corresponds to TRBD1 (5 bases). Trimming shortened V by 3 bases and J by 12 bases, and 15 bases separated the two germline ends. Germline V gene lookup returns CDR1 SGHNT and CDR2 YYREEE (reference sequence). CDR3 length equals 12 residues. The DNA of the CDR3 is TGTGCCAGCAGCTCCTGGGACGGCCTGTCTTTCTTT. Translated: CASSSWDGLSFF.

In DNA form, the CDR3 reads TGTGCCAGCTCACGCAATCGGGGGATCACCGGGGAGCTGTTTTTT. This sequence encodes CASSRNRGITGELFF. The chain links TRBV18 to TRBJ2-2; a possible D gene is TRBD2 (6 bases). V was trimmed by 4 bases and J by 4 bases, leaving 13 bases between them. This CDR3 is built from 15 residues. Germline V gives CDR1 KGHSH, CDR2 LQKENI.

The chain recombines TRBV2 with TRBJ2-2, with no clear D. Per the germline V gene, CDR1 is SNHLY and CDR2 is FYNNEI. Trimming cost V 6 bases and J 6 bases, with 17 bases left between them. This CDR3 contains 15 residues. CDR3 in amino acids: CASRTIPNHPGELFF. In DNA form, the CDR3 reads TGTGCCAGCAGGACAATTCCCAACCACCCCGGGGAGCTGTTTTTT.

The V call is TRBV7-9, the J call TRBJ2-1; tentatively, D is TRBD2 (5 bases). Germline CDR1 SEHNR, CDR2 FQNEAQ (reference sequence). Trimming removed 5 bases at V and 0 bases at J, with 14 bases between. The CDR3 is made up of 16 amino acids. The CDR3 is CASSRSGRSSYNEQFF. The CDR3 DNA sequence: TGTGCCAGCAGCCGAAGCGGTAGAAGCTCCTACAATGAGCAGTTCTTC.

V gene TRBV5-1 combines with J gene TRBJ1-5, with 7 bases fitting TRBD1. CDR1 and CDR2 from the germline V gene are SGHRS and YFSETQ. The CDR3 is 14 residues long. The J segment lost 7 bases and the V segment lost 4 bases, leaving 8 bases of the junction unmatched. The CDR3 loop is CASSLTGAEQPQHF. CDR3 bases: TGCGCCAGCAGCCTAACAGGGGCCGAACAGCCCCAGCATTTT. The whole variable domain, remainder taken from reference TRBV5-1 and TRBJ1-5, is KAGVTQTPRYLIKTRGQQVTLSCSPISGHRSVSWYQQTPGQGLQFLFEYFSETQRNKGNFPGRFSGRQFSNSRSEMNVSTLELGDSALYLCASSLTGAEQPQHFGDGTRLSIL.

The chain combines TRBV5-1 with TRBJ2-2, with 7 positions matching TRBD2. J lost 5 bases, V lost 4 bases, and 14 bases had no gene match. CDR3 length equals 17 residues. Germline CDR1 reads SGHRS; CDR2 reads YFSETQ. Here the CDR3 reads CASSPPPPGGGTGELFF. The CDR3 DNA reads TGCGCCAGCAGCCCACCTCCCCCGGGAGGAGGAACCGGGGAGCTGTTTTTT. Together with reference TRBV5-1 and TRBJ2-2, the CDR3 gives the full variable domain: KAGVTQTPRYLIKTRGQQVTLSCSPISGHRSVSWYQQTPGQGLQFLFEYFSETQRNKGNFPGRFSGRQFSNSRSEMNVSTLELGDSALYLCASSPPPPGGGTGELFFGEGSRLTVL.